A selection of T cell receptor beta chains follows, all from one sample in a study of cytomegalovirus exposure and HLA in healthy donors. Sequenced by immunoSEQ multiplex PCR; TCRdb stores in-frame clones only, minus some. The table shows 120,000 to 150,000 clones, with about two thirds occurring only once. Sample: PBMCs. These receptors were taken from a man in his forties in good health and CMV-seronegative. CDR3s leave out the opening cysteine and the closing phenylalanine or tryptophan.

v_gene: TRBV19
j_gene: TRBJ1-5
CDR3aa: ASQDRELSNQPQH

v_gene: TRBV7-2
j_gene: TRBJ2-7
CDR3aa: ASSLAVSSYEQY

v_gene: TRBV23-1
j_gene: TRBJ2-7
CDR3aa: ASSQSGQVIYEQY

v_gene: TRBV29-1
j_gene: TRBJ2-1
CDR3aa: SVEERDASGSFNEQF

v_gene: TRBV6-6
j_gene: TRBJ1-1
CDR3aa: ASSPKNTEAF

v_gene: TRBV7-9
j_gene: TRBJ1-2
CDR3aa: ASSRQGDGYT

v_gene: TRBV2
j_gene: TRBJ2-5
CDR3aa: ASSAQGVYETQY

v_gene: TRBV5-6
j_gene: TRBJ2-7
CDR3aa: ASSGTRLQLSYEQY

v_gene: TRBV9
j_gene: TRBJ1-5
CDR3aa: ASSVGAGFNQPQH

v_gene: TRBV10-2
j_gene: TRBJ2-1
CDR3aa: ALAGGSYNEQF

v_gene: TRBV7-9
j_gene: TRBJ1-4
CDR3aa: ASSLGGIGEKLF

v_gene: TRBV5-4
j_gene: TRBJ2-4
CDR3aa: ASSLGFGQGAKNIQY

v_gene: TRBV7-6
j_gene: TRBJ1-3
CDR3aa: ASSQNQGHGNTIY

v_gene: TRBV11-3
j_gene: TRBJ2-2
CDR3aa: ASSLVGVTGELF

v_gene: TRBV7-8
j_gene: TRBJ1-5
CDR3aa: ASSPATTYRYNQPQH

v_gene: TRBV4-1
j_gene: TRBJ2-7
CDR3aa: ASSQGLTPSYEQY

v_gene: TRBV9
j_gene: TRBJ2-1
CDR3aa: ASSVGLAYNEQF

v_gene: TRBV13
j_gene: TRBJ2-1
CDR3aa: ASSSTKTSSHEQF

v_gene: TRBV21-1
j_gene: TRBJ2-1
CDR3aa: ASSTRRRDRGNEQF

v_gene: TRBV7-9
j_gene: TRBJ2-7
CDR3aa: ASNIRGTSGGEQY

v_gene: TRBV7-2
j_gene: TRBJ2-7
CDR3aa: ASSPGLAIAYEQY

v_gene: TRBV27
j_gene: TRBJ2-7
CDR3aa: ASSFGGEGYEQY

v_gene: TRBV14
j_gene: TRBJ1-6
CDR3aa: ASSQDPGQGYSPLH

v_gene: TRBV5-4
j_gene: TRBJ1-2
CDR3aa: ASSELRGYYGYT

v_gene: TRBV7-9
j_gene: TRBJ2-7
CDR3aa: ASRDSSYEQY

v_gene: TRBV5-1
j_gene: TRBJ2-7
CDR3aa: ASSSTRTGTAYEQY

v_gene: TRBV28
j_gene: TRBJ2-3
CDR3aa: ASTGQGRFSGRFTDTQY

v_gene: TRBV27
j_gene: TRBJ1-4
CDR3aa: ASSLYSATNEKLF

v_gene: TRBV6-5
j_gene: TRBJ1-1
CDR3aa: ASSYQGASEAF

v_gene: TRBV27
j_gene: TRBJ2-7
CDR3aa: ASSPPGGRPPPYEQY

v_gene: TRBV2
j_gene: TRBJ1-5
CDR3aa: ASTQDRGRNQPQH

v_gene: TRBV25-1
j_gene: TRBJ1-3
CDR3aa: ASTWGGSGNTIY

v_gene: TRBV30
j_gene: TRBJ2-5
CDR3aa: AWSVLHSGETQY

v_gene: TRBV15
j_gene: TRBJ2-7
CDR3aa: ATSSPRTETYEQY

v_gene: TRBV7-6
j_gene: TRBJ2-7
CDR3aa: ASSSGTSLSYEQY

v_gene: TRBV28
j_gene: TRBJ2-7
CDR3aa: ASSLSLAGVLPYEQY

v_gene: TRBV7-9
j_gene: TRBJ1-6
CDR3aa: ASSLGRGGSPLH

v_gene: TRBV7-2
j_gene: TRBJ2-1
CDR3aa: ASSWDIGEQF

v_gene: TRBV6-1
j_gene: TRBJ1-2
CDR3aa: ASSQTGSYGYT

v_gene: TRBV5-1
j_gene: TRBJ2-7
CDR3aa: ASSFSVGAYEQY

v_gene: TRBV30
j_gene: TRBJ2-3
CDR3aa: AWSVKGPPRRTDTQY

v_gene: TRBV7-3
j_gene: TRBJ2-2
CDR3aa: ASSLTGGLGATGELF

v_gene: TRBV4-2
j_gene: TRBJ1-2
CDR3aa: ASSQGYNYGYT

v_gene: TRBV30
j_gene: TRBJ2-3
CDR3aa: AWSKWRDTQY

v_gene: TRBV27
j_gene: TRBJ2-2
CDR3aa: ASSFAGGPGTGELF

v_gene: TRBV30
j_gene: NA
CDR3aa: AWSASGTDEQY

v_gene: TRBV5-1
j_gene: TRBJ1-5
CDR3aa: ASSLAGRQPQH

v_gene: TRBV4-1
j_gene: TRBJ2-2
CDR3aa: ASSPLAGANTGELF

v_gene: TRBV9
j_gene: TRBJ2-2
CDR3aa: ASSPRGDSNTGELF

v_gene: TRBV5-6
j_gene: TRBJ2-5
CDR3aa: ASSSRTGQGTQY

v_gene: TRBV4-3
j_gene: TRBJ2-5
CDR3aa: ASSQDLGAETQY

v_gene: TRBV2
j_gene: TRBJ1-4
CDR3aa: ASRTGGAANEKLF

v_gene: TRBV6-5
j_gene: TRBJ2-5
CDR3aa: ASSSGVPRWETQY